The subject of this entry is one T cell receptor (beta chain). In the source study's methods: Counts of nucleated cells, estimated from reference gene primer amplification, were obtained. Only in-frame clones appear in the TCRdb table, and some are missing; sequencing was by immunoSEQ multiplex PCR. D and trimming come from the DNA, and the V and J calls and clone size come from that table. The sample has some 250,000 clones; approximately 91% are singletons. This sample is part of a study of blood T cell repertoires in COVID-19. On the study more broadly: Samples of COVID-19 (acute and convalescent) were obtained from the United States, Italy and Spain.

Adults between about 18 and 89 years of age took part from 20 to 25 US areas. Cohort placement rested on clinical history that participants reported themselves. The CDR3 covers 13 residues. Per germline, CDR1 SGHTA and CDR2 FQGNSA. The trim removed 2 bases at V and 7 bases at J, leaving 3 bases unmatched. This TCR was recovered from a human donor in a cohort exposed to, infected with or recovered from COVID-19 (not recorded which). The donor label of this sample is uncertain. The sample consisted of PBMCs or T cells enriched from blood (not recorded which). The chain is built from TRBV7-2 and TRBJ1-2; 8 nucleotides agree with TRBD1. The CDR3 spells CASSLQGALGYTF. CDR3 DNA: TGTGCCAGCAGCTTACAGGGGGCGCTTGGCTACACCTTC.